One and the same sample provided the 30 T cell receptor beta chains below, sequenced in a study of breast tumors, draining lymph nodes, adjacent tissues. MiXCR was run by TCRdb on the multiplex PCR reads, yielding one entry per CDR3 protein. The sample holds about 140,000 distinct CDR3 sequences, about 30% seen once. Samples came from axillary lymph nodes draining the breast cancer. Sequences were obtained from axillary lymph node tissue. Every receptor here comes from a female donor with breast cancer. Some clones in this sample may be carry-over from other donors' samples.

The CDR3: CASSIRGVGEQYV. The CDR3 bases are TGCGCCAGCAGTATCCGGGGGGTTGGCGAGCAGTACGTC. The genes are TRBV5-1 and TRBJ2-7; TRBD2 aligns across 7 bases. Germline values: CDR1 SGHRS, CDR2 YFSETQ. Trimming cost V 5 bases and J 6 bases; bases outside gene matches: 8. There are 13 residues in the CDR3.

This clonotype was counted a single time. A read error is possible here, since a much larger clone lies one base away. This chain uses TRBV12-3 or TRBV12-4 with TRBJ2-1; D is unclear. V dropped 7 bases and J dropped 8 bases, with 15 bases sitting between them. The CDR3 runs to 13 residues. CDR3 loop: CASIFPPGYEQFF. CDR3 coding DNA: TGTGCCAGCATTTTCCCCCCGGGCTATGAGCAGTTCTTC.

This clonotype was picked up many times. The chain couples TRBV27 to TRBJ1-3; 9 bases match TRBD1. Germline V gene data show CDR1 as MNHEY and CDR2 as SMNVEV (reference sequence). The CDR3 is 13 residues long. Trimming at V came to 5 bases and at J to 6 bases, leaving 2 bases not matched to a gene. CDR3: CASSRQGENTIYF. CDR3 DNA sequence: TGTGCCAGCAGTCGACAGGGGGAAAACACCATATATTTT.

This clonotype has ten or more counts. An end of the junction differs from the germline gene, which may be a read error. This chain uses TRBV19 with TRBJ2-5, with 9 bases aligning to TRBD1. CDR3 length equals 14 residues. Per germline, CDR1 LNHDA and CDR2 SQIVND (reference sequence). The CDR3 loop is CASSMTGGWETQYF. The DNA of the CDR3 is TGTGCCAGCAGTATGACAGGGGGTTGGGAGACCCAGTACTTC.

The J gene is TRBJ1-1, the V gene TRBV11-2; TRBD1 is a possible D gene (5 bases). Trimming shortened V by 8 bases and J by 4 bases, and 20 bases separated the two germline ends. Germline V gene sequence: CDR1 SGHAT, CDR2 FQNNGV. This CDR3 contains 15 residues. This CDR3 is CASSPTPGSTTEAFF. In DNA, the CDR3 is TGTGCCAGCTCACCCACGCCAGGGTCGACCACTGAAGCTTTCTTT.

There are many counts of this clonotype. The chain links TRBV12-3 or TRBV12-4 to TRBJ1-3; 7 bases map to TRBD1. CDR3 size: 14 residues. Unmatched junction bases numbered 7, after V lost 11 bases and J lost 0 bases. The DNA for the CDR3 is TGTGCCCTGCACCGGGACAGCTCTGGAAACACCATATATTTT. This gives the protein CALHRDSSGNTIYF.

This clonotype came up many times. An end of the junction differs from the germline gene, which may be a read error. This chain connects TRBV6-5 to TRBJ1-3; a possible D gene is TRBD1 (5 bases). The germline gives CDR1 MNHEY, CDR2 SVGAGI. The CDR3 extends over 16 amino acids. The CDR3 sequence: CASSHSGPRSGNTIYF. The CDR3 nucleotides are TGTGCCAGCAGTCACTCGGGACCGCGCTCTGGAAACACCATATATTTT.

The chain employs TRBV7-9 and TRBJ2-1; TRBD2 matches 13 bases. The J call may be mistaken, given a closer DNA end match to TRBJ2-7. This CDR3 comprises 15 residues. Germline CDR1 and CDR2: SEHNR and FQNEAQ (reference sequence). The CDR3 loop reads CASSPPGLAGYEQYF. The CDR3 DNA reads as TGTGCCAGCAGCCCGCCGGGACTAGCGGGATATGAGCAGTACTTC.

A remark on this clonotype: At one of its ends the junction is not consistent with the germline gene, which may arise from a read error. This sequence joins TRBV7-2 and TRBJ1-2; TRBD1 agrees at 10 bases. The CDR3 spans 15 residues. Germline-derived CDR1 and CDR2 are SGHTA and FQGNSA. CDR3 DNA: TGTGCCAGCAGCCAACAGACAGGGGGCGCTAGGGGCTACCCCTTC. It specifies CASSQQTGGARGYPF.

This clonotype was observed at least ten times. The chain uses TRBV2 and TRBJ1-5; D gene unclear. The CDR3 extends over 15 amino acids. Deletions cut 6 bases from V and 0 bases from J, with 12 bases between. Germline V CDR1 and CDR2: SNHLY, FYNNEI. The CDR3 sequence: CASSSSGSSNQPQHF. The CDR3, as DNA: TGTGCCAGCAGCTCCTCGGGAAGTAGCAATCAGCCCCAGCATTTT.

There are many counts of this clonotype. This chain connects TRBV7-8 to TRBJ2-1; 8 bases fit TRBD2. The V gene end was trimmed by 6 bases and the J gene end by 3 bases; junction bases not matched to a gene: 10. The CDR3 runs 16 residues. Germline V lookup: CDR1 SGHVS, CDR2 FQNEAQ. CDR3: CASRLLGGGLYNEQFF. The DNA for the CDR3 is TGTGCCAGCAGACTCCTCGGGGGGGGGCTCTACAATGAGCAGTTCTTC.

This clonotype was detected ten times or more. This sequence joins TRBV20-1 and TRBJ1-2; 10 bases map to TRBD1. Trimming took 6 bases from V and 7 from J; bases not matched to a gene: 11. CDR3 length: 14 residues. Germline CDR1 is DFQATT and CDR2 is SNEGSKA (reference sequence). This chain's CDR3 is CSAPLRDRGSGYTF. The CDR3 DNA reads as TGCAGTGCACCGCTACGGGACAGGGGATCTGGCTACACCTTC.

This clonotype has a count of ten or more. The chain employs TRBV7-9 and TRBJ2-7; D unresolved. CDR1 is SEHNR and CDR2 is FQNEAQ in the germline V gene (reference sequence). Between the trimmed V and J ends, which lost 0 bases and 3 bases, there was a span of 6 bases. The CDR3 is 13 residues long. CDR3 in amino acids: CASSLAVSYEQYF. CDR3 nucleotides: TGTGCCAGCAGCTTAGCCGTCAGCTACGAGCAGTACTTC. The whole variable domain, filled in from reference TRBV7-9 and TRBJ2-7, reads DTGVSQNPRHKITKRGQNVTFRCDPISEHNRLYWYRQTLGQGPEFLTYFQNEAQLEKSRLLSDRFSAERPKGSFSTLEIQRTEQGDSAMYLCASSLAVSYEQYFGPGTRLTVT.

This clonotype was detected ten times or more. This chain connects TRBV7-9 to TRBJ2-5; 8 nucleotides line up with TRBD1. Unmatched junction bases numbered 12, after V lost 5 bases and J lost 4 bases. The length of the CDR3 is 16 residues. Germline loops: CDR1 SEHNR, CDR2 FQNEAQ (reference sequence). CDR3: CASSRPRGTGGETQYF. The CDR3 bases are TGTGCCAGCAGCCGACCCAGGGGGACAGGCGGAGAGACCCAGTACTTC. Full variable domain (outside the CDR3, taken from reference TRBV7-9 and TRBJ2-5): DTGVSQNPRHKITKRGQNVTFRCDPISEHNRLYWYRQTLGQGPEFLTYFQNEAQLEKSRLLSDRFSAERPKGSFSTLEIQRTEQGDSAMYLCASSRPRGTGGETQYFGPGTRLLVL.

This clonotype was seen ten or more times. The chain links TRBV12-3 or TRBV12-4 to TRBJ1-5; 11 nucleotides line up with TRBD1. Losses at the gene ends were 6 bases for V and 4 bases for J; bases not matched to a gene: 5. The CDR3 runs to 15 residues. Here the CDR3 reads CASSQGTGGNQPQHF. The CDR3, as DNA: TGTGCCAGCAGCCAGGGGACAGGGGGTAATCAGCCCCAGCATTTT.

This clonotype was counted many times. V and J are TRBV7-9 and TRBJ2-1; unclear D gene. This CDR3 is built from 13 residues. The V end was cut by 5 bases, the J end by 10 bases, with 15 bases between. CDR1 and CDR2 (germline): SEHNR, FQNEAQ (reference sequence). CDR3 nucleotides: TGTGCCAGCAGCCCGCTGGTGACACGGGAGCAGTTCTTC. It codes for CASSPLVTREQFF.

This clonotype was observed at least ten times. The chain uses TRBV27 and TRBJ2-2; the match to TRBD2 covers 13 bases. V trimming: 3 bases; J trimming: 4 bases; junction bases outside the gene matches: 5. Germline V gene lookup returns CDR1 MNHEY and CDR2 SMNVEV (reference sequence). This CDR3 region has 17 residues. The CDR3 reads CASSFRLAGGFTGELFF. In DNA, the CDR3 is TGTGCCAGCAGTTTTCGACTAGCGGGGGGATTCACCGGGGAGCTGTTTTTT.

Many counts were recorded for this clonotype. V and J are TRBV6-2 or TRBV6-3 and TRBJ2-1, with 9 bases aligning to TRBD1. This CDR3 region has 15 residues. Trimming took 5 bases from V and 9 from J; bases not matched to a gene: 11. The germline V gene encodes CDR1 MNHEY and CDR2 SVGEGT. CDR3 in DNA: TGTGCCAGCAGTGAGCCCGGACAGGGGAGAACTGAGCAGTTCTTC. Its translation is CASSEPGQGRTEQFF.

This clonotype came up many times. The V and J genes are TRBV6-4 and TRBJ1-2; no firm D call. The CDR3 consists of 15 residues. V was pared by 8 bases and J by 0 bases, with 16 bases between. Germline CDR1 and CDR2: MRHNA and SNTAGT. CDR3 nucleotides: TGTGCCAGCGTTTCAACCGAATCTACTAACTATGGCTACACCTTC. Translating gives CASVSTESTNYGYTF.

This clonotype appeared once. CDR3 protein: CASSSRGGRGTGADYGYTF. The CDR3, as DNA: TGTGCCAGCAGCTCGAGGGGGGGACGTGGCACCGGGGCGGACTATGGCTACACCTTC. V gene TRBV7-8 combines with J gene TRBJ1-2, with D tentatively TRBD1 (6 bases). The CDR3 totals 19 residues. From germline, CDR1 is SGHVS and CDR2 FQNEAQ. The ends were cut back, 4 bases at V and 3 bases at J, with 27 bases in the middle.

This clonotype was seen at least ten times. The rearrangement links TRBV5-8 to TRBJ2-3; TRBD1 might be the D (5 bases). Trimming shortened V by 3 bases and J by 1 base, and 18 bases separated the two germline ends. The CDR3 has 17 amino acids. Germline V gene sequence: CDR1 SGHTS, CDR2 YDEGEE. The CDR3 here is CASSSGLGWVGTDTQYF. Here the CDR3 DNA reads TGTGCCAGCAGCTCAGGGTTAGGGTGGGTCGGCACAGATACGCAGTATTTT.

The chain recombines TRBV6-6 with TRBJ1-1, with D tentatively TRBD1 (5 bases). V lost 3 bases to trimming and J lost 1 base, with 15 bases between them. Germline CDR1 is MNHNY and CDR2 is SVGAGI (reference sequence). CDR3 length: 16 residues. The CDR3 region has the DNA TGTGCCAGCAGTTATGGTAAGGGGTCGGGGAACACTGAAGCTTTCTTT. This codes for CASSYGKGSGNTEAFF.

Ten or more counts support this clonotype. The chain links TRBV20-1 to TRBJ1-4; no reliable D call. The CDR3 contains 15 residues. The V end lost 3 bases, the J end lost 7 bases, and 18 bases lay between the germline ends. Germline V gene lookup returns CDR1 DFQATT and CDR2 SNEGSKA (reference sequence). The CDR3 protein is CSARLRGYRGEKLFF. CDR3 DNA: TGCAGTGCTAGGCTCCGGGGTTACCGCGGTGAAAAACTGTTTTTT.

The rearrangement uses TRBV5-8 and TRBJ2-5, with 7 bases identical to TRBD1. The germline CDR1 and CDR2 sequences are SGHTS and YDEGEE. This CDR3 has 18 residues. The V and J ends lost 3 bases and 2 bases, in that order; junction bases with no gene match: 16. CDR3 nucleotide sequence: TGTGCCAGCAGCTGGATGAAGTCGTCCCGGGACAGTCAAGAGACCCAGTACTTC. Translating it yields CASSWMKSSRDSQETQYF. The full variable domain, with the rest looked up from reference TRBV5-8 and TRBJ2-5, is EAGVTQSPTHLIKTRGQQATLRCSPISGHTSVYWYQQALGLGLQFLLWYDEGEERNRGNFPPRFSGRQFPNYSSELNVNALELEDSALYLCASSWMKSSRDSQETQYFGPGTRLLVL.

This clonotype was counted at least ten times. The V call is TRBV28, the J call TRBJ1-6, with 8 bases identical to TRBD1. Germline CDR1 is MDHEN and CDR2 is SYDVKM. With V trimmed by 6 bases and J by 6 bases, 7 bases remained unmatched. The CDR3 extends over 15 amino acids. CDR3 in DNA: TGTGCCAGCAGCGACCAGGGGGCGAGTAATTCACCCCTCCACTTT. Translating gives CASSDQGASNSPLHF.

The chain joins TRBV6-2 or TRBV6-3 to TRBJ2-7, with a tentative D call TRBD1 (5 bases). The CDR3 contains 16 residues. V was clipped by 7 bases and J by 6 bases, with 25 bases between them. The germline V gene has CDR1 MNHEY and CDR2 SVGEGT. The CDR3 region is CASNSTPPGPACEQYV. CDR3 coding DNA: TGTGCCAGCAATTCAACGCCCCCAGGGCCCGCCTGCGAGCAGTACGTC.

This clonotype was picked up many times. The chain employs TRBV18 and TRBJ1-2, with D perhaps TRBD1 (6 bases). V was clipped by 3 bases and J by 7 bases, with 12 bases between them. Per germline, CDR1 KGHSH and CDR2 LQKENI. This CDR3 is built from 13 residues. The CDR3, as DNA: TGTGCCAGCTCACCTAAGGACAGATTTGGCTACACCTTC. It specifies CASSPKDRFGYTF.

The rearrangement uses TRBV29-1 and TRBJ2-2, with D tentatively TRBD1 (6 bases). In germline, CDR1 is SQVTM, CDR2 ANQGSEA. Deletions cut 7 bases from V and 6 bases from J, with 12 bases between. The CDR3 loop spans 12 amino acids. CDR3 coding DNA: TGCAGCGCCGCGCACAGGGCCGGGGAGCTGTTTTTT. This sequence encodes CSAAHRAGELFF.

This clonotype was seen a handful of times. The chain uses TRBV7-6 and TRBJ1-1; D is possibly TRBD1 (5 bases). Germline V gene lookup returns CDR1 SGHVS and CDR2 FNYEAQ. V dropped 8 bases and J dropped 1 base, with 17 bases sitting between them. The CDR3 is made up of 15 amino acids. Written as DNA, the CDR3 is TGTGCCAGCTCACGAAACAGGCAAGCGAACACTGAAGCTTTCTTT. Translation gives CASSRNRQANTEAFF.

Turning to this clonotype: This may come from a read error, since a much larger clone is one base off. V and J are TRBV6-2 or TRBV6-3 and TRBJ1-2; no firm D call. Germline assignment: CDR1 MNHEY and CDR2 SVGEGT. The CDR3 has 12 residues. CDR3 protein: CASSWTPYGCTF. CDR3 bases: TGTGCCAGCAGTTGGACCCCATATGGCTGCACCTTC.